The next 12 T cell receptor beta chains were all read from a single sample in a study of Ad26.COV2.S vaccination and SARS-CoV-2 variants. Indicated treatment: some 19 received Ad26.COV2.S at low or high dose, single or two shots; several received placebo; per-sample allocation not given. The samples were gathered on day 63 after the first injection of vaccine or placebo. Method: immunoSEQ multiplex PCR; TCRdb's copy keeps in-frame clones and lacks some. The sample yields roughly 700,000 clones, roughly 90% seen once. This material consisted of peripheral blood, taken in a trial of Ad26.COV2.S vaccine versus placebo. These receptors were collected from a person between 18 and 65 years old who received the Ad26.COV2.S COVID-19 vaccine or a placebo.

The rearrangement uses TRBV7-9 and TRBJ1-1; D ambiguous. The germline V gene encodes CDR1 SEHNR and CDR2 FQNEAQ (reference sequence). Trimming pared 2 bases from V and 3 bases from J, leaving 16 bases between. CDR3 length: 16 amino acids. The CDR3 DNA reads as TGTGCCAGCAGCTTATACCCTGGAGCGGGGTACACTGAAGCTTTCTTT. The encoded protein is CASSLYPGAGYTEAFF. Together with reference TRBV7-9 and TRBJ1-1, the CDR3 gives the full variable domain: DTGVSQNPRHKITKRGQNVTFRCDPISEHNRLYWYRQTLGQGPEFLTYFQNEAQLEKSRLLSDRFSAERPKGSFSTLEIQRTEQGDSAMYLCASSLYPGAGYTEAFFGQGTRLTVV.

This clone was counted at least ten times. The chain links TRBV9 to TRBJ1-2, with 10 bases identical to TRBD1. Germline loops: CDR1 SGDLS, CDR2 YYNGEE. V trimming: 0 bases; J trimming: 7 bases; junction bases outside the gene matches: 6. The CDR3 consists of 15 residues. The DNA for the CDR3 is TGTGCCAGCAGCGTAGGAGGGGGACAGGGGTCTGGCTACACCTTC. Amino acid sequence: CASSVGGGQGSGYTF.

The V and J genes are TRBV19 and TRBJ2-7, with a weak D call TRBD2 (6 bases). Germline V gene sequence: CDR1 LNHDA, CDR2 SQIVND (reference sequence). The CDR3 has 14 amino acids. V was trimmed by 9 bases and J by 0 bases, leaving 15 bases between them. The CDR3 protein is CARRTGSTSYEQYF. The CDR3 DNA reads as TGTGCCAGGAGAACCGGGAGCACCTCCTACGAGCAGTACTTC.

The J gene is TRBJ2-1, the V gene TRBV24-1, with D perhaps matching TRBD2 (5 bases). The germline CDR1 and CDR2 sequences are KGHDR and SFDVKD. CDR3 size: 15 residues. V dropped 4 bases and J dropped 7 bases, with 16 bases sitting between them. Here the CDR3 DNA reads TGTGCCACCAGTGACGGCGAATTGGGAGATAATGAGCAGTTCTTC. Translated: CATSDGELGDNEQFF.

This chain joins TRBV2 and TRBJ1-5, with a weak D call TRBD1 (6 bases). V gave up 5 bases and J gave up 8 bases, with 19 bases separating them. The CDR3 totals 15 residues. Germline V gene sequence: CDR1 SNHLY, CDR2 FYNNEI. CDR3 bases: TGTGCCAGCAGTTCTCGACAGGAGGCGAGTAAGCCCCAGCATTTT. Residues: CASSSRQEASKPQHF.

This clone has at least ten counts. V is TRBV24-1 and J is TRBJ2-3; possibly TRBD1 or TRBD2 for D (6 bases each). The V gene's germline CDR1 is KGHDR and CDR2 SFDVKD. This CDR3 is built from 16 residues. Between the trimmed V and J ends, which lost 4 bases and 5 bases, there was a span of 18 bases. The CDR3 coding sequence is TGTGCCACCAGTGACGGAAGAGGGGGGTTGGGAGATACGCAGTATTTT. Translated, it gives CATSDGRGGLGDTQYF.

This clone was found once. CDR3 sequence (DNA): TGTGCCACCAGCAGAGGGGGTACGGGGGCCAACGTCCTGACTTTC. Amino acids: CATSRGGTGANVLTF. V and J are TRBV15 and TRBJ2-6; D not certain. CDR1 and CDR2 from the germline V gene are LNHNV and YYDKDF (reference sequence). This CDR3 spans 15 amino acids. Deletions cut 1 base from V and 4 bases from J, with 8 bases between.

Note on this clone: This sample includes further DNA sequences coding for the same CDR3. The chain carries TRBV3-1 (or the pseudogene TRBV3-2) and TRBJ2-7, with D hard to call. CDR3 size: 12 residues. CDR1 is LGHDT and CDR2 is YNNKEL in the germline V gene (reference sequence). V was clipped by 4 bases and J by 1 base, with 5 bases between them. The CDR3 is CASSLRSYEQYF. The CDR3 DNA sequence: TGTGCCAGCAGCCTCAGATCCTACGAGCAGTACTTC.

V is TRBV5-4 and J is TRBJ1-2; D call uncertain. This CDR3 spans 12 amino acids. Germline-derived CDR1 and CDR2 are SGHNT and YYREEE (reference sequence). V was pared by 4 bases and J by 8 bases, with 12 bases between. The CDR3 DNA follows: TGTGCCAGCAGCCCAGGCCTAAGAGGCTACACCTTC. Translation: CASSPGLRGYTF. The full variable domain, in which reference TRBV5-4 and TRBJ1-2 provide the parts outside the CDR3, is ETGVTQSPTHLIKTRGQQVTLRCSSQSGHNTVSWYQQALGQGPQFIFQYYREEENGRGNFPPRFSGLQFPNYSSELNVNALELDDSALYLCASSPGLRGYTFGSGTRLTVV.

The gene calls are TRBV19 and TRBJ2-7, with 9 bases identical to TRBD1. The CDR3 covers 15 residues. The V segment lost 3 bases and the J segment 2 bases; nucleotides outside the gene matches: 5. The germline V gene has CDR1 LNHDA and CDR2 SQIVND (reference sequence). The CDR3 region is CASSIGTGSTYEQYF. The CDR3 DNA is TGTGCCAGTAGTATTGGGACAGGGAGCACCTACGAGCAGTACTTC.

The rearrangement links TRBV7-8 to TRBJ2-1; D unresolved. Germline V gene lookup returns CDR1 SGHVS and CDR2 FQNEAQ. The V end lost 5 bases, the J end lost 0 bases, and 11 bases lay between the germline ends. The CDR3 has 15 amino acids. The CDR3 sequence: CASSLGPNSYNEQFF. For the CDR3, the DNA is TGTGCCAGCAGCCTCGGTCCCAACTCCTACAATGAGCAGTTCTTC.

This chain joins TRBV29-1 and TRBJ2-1; 13 bases fit TRBD2. Germline V gene data show CDR1 as SQVTM and CDR2 as ANQGSEA. Losses at the gene ends were 8 bases for V and 7 bases for J; bases not matched to a gene: 5. This CDR3 is 13 amino acids long. CDR3 nucleotide sequence: TGCAGCCAGGGACTAGCGGGGAGTAATGAGCAGTTCTTC. Residues: CSQGLAGSNEQFF.